This T cell receptor beta chain was sequenced during a study of shared T cell receptors in the human thymus listed by TCRdb under 2021. Describing the broader study: The study examined how the human thymus generates shared, self-reactive T-cell receptor alpha chains.

Comment on this clone: It lacks a known antigen. No base-level quality is on record; no much larger clone is a single base apart.

Library preparation used the immunoSEQ multiplex PCR assay. TCRdb took this table from immuneACCESS and kept in-frame rearrangements with V and J called. Such tables lack part of the clones; where checked against another copy, unresolved V genes explain under half of the gap, and the rest is unexplained. This sample holds roughly 710,000 clones; approximately 85% were observed only once. The top ten constitute approximately 0.01% of the sample. Ends trimmed: V by 5 bases, J by 5 bases; bases unmatched to a gene: 14. The CDR3 runs 17 amino acids, cysteine and phenylalanine included. The retained sequence is limited to the CDR3, 51 bases, with the frame set at the first base. CDR1 and CDR2, looked up from the germline V gene, are SGHVS and FQNEAQ. The sample also formed part of further work on human thymus T cells. The second study reports: Immunologically healthy infants undergoing open corrective cardiac surgery for congenital heart defects in Finland were used as donors. Thymus tissue was collected as surgical resects that were removed during corrective cardiac surgery. Usage of V and J gene segments appeared to be biased in both the thymic and the peripheral blood repertoires. The related research found that thymic TCR repertoires overlapped highly between unrelated individuals. The study characterized TCR alpha and beta repertoires from fewer than ten infant thymus samples and a few related peripheral blood samples. Donor ages ranged from roughly 6 to 250 days, and the cohort comprised five or six male and two female infants. Thymocytes were released mechanically from tissue and stored at -70 °C as pellets of 10-30 million cells. Genomic DNA was extracted from frozen cell pellets with a QIAsymphony instrument. The immunoSEQ multiplex PCR assay was used to amplify the TCRB and TCRAD loci from a standardized quantity of quality-controlled genomic DNA. The amplicons spanned the V(D)J region and were long enough to cover the CDR3 and allow V and J genes to be identified. Through the commercial immunoSEQ service, the amplicons were sequenced on an Illumina platform. Primer bias and sequencing errors were corrected as previously described, and TCRAD and TCRB were defined on the basis of the IMGT database. immunoSEQ Analyzer 3.0 and VDJTools were used for repertoire analysis, which covered basic statistics, V/J segment usage, diversity estimates, rarefaction and pairwise overlap. To estimate diversity, the Chao1, ChaoE, Efron-Thisted, Shannon and inverse Simpson indices were applied, and diversity was also estimated on datasets down-sampled to the smallest sample. For repertoire overlap, CDR3 nucleotide sequence, V gene and J gene had to match strictly, and clustering was done by Jaccard-based multidimensional scaling. On average, thymus samples gave 800,000 or so unique TCRB clonotypes, whereas blood samples gave about 92,000.

Sequencing used thymocytes. The receptor chain draws on TRBV7-8 and TRBJ2-7; the central 11 bases match TRBD1. This clonotype was obtained from a girl in the first two years of life with a congenital heart defect. Donor details come from another sample of the same person, matched by shared clones. The CDR3 has the sequence CASSARTGGSVWHEQYF. The DNA sequence is TGTGCCAGCAGCGCGCGGACAGGGGGCTCAGTCTGGCACGAGCAGTACTTC.